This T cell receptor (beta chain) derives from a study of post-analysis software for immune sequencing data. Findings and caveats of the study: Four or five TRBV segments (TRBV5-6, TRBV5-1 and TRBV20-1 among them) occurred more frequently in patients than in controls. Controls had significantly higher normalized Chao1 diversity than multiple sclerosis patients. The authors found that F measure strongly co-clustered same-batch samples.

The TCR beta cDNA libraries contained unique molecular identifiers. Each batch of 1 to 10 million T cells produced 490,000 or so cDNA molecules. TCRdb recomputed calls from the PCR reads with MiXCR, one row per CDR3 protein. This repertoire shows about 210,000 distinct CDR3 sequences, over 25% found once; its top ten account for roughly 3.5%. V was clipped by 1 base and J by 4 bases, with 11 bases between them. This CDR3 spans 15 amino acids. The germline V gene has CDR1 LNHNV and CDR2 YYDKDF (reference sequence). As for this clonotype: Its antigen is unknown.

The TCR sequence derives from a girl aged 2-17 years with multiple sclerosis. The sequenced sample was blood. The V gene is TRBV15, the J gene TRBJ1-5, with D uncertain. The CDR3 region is CATSRGPVGNQPQHF. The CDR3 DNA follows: TGTGCCACCAGCAGAGGCCCAGTCGGAAATCAGCCCCAGCATTTT.